The 14 T cell receptor beta chains in this list originate from one sample, sequenced in a study of Graves' ophthalmopathy and Graves' hyperthyroidism. The study amplified TCR beta CDR3 regions using RNA transcripts. The workflow started with a first-round RT-PCR run with HTBI primers and then moved on to a second-round multiplex PCR. TCRdb re-called the multiplex PCR reads through MiXCR, storing one row per CDR3 protein. The data contain 1 million to 1.3 million distinct CDR3 sequences, roughly 35% of them singletons. Sequenced material: peripheral blood or thyroid tissue (not recorded which). The receptors shown here come from an adult man with Graves' hyperthyroidism.

This clonotype turned up a few times. This rearrangement joins TRBV27 to TRBJ2-5, with D perhaps TRBD2 (5 bases). CDR3 length equals 15 residues. Germline V CDR1 and CDR2: MNHEY, SMNVEV (reference sequence). V lost 6 bases and J 5 bases, leaving 19 bases between the germline ends. This CDR3 is CASSPEGRSIETQYF. The CDR3 DNA reads as TGTGCCAGCAGCCCCGAGGGCAGGTCGATCGAGACCCAGTACTTC.

As concerns this clonotype: At one boundary the junction diverges from the germline segment, which might be a read error. The rearrangement links TRBV7-9 to TRBJ2-2; 12 bases align to TRBD2. Germline assignment: CDR1 SEHNR and CDR2 FQNEAQ (reference sequence). CDR3 length equals 16 residues. The DNA for the CDR3 is TGTGCCAGCAGCCACCCGACTAGCGGGAGTGTTGGGGAGCAGTTTTTT. Translated: CASSHPTSGSVGEQFF.

The chain joins TRBV29-1 to TRBJ1-1; 9 nucleotides align to TRBD1. CDR1 and CDR2 (germline): SQVTM, ANQGSEA. This CDR3 has 13 amino acids. The junction had 6 bases not matched to a gene; V was cut back by 7 bases and J by 3 bases. CDR3 protein: CSAWDRVDTEAFF. CDR3 nucleotide sequence: TGCAGCGCGTGGGACAGGGTGGACACTGAAGCTTTCTTT. The full variable domain, its missing parts supplied by reference TRBV29-1 and TRBJ1-1, is SAVISQKPSRDICQRGTSLTIQCQVDSQVTMMFWYRQQPGQSLTLIATANQGSEATYESGFVIDKFPISRPNLTFSTLTVSNMSPEDSSIYLCSAWDRVDTEAFFGQGTRLTVV.

A note on this clonotype: Mismatch with germline at one junction end may stem from a read error. CDR3 residues: CASSETGTGGETQHF. The DNA for the CDR3 is TGTGCCAGCAGTGAAACCGGGACAGGGGGAGAGACCCAGCATTTT. The chain joins TRBV10-2 to TRBJ1-5; 11 nucleotides agree with TRBD1. CDR1 is WSHSY, CDR2 SAAADI, per germline. The CDR3 extends over 15 amino acids.

The V and J genes are TRBV7-9 and TRBJ1-2; D unclear. Trimming cost V 4 bases and J 8 bases, with 14 bases left between them. The CDR3 sequence is 13 residues long. Germline loops: CDR1 SEHNR, CDR2 FQNEAQ (reference sequence). CDR3 region: CASSYGPSGGYTF. CDR3 in DNA: TGTGCCAGCAGCTACGGACCTAGCGGAGGCTACACCTTC.

This clonotype was recorded at least ten times. This sequence joins TRBV13 and TRBJ1-6; D not resolved. This CDR3 has 16 residues. V was clipped by 3 bases and J by 0 bases, with 9 bases between them. The V gene's germline CDR1 is PRHDT and CDR2 FYEKMQ (reference sequence). CDR3 sequence reads: CASSFRGNSYNSPLHF. CDR3 DNA: TGTGCCAGCAGCTTCCGTGGCAACTCCTATAATTCACCCCTCCACTTT.

This chain joins TRBV10-3 and TRBJ1-5; TRBD1 is a possible D gene (5 bases). The CDR3 contains 19 residues. Between the trimmed V and J ends, which lost 4 bases and 11 bases, there was a span of 33 bases. Germline-derived CDR1 and CDR2 are ENHRY and SYGVKD. CDR3 loop: CAISAPGLAGGVDQETQHF. The CDR3 bases are TGTGCCATCAGTGCGCCGGGACTAGCGGGGGGGGTGGACCAAGAGACCCAGCATTTT.

In regard to this clonotype: This may stem from a read error, because a much larger clone lies one nucleotide away. The V gene is TRBV12-3 or TRBV12-4, the J gene TRBJ2-7, with D perhaps TRBD1 (6 bases). The length of the CDR3 is 12 residues. V was shortened by 11 bases and J by 9 bases, with 20 bases between the two germline ends. Here the CDR3 DNA reads TGTGCCGGCATGCTCTACGAGGGGGTGCAGTACTTC. Translated: CAGMLYEGVQYF.

This clonotype was counted ten times or more. This chain uses TRBV9 with TRBJ2-6; the D gene is possibly TRBD1 (6 bases). The CDR3 covers 19 residues. From germline, CDR1 is SGDLS and CDR2 YYNGEE. V was clipped by 5 bases and J by 1 base, with 22 bases between them. The CDR3 DNA sequence: TGTGCCAGCAGTCCGATACCGGGACAACGTAGTTCTGGGGCCAACGTCCTGACTTTC. It codes for CASSPIPGQRSSGANVLTF.

Points on this clonotype: Germline and junction disagree at one end, which may indicate a read error. This chain uses TRBV9 with TRBJ1-1; D is undetermined. CDR1 SGDLS and CDR2 YYNGEE come from the germline V gene. This CDR3 has 16 amino acids. This chain's CDR3 is CASSVSSFPRPTEAFF. Here the CDR3 DNA reads TGTGCCAGCAGCGTCAGTTCTTTCCCGAGGCCCACTGAGGCTTTCTTT.

This chain uses TRBV10-3 with TRBJ1-2, with 7 nucleotides matching TRBD1. This CDR3 has 16 residues. Trimming at V came to 0 bases and at J to 5 bases, leaving 9 bases not matched to a gene. The germline gives CDR1 ENHRY, CDR2 SYGVKD. This chain's CDR3 is CAISESGGDRPYGYTF. The CDR3 coding sequence is TGTGCCATCAGTGAGTCGGGCGGGGACAGACCTTATGGCTACACCTTC.

V usage is TRBV11-2 and J usage is TRBJ1-3; no clear D. CDR3 length: 16 amino acids. CDR1 and CDR2 (germline): SGHAT, FQNNGV. Trimming removed 6 bases at V and 0 bases at J, with 15 bases between. CDR3 nucleotides: TGTGCCAGCAGTAGTCCTGACGGATCCTCTGGAAACACCATATATTTT. Encoded protein: CASSSPDGSSGNTIYF.

This clonotype was recorded a few times. Relative to the germline gene, one junction end is altered; a read error may explain this. The chain employs TRBV10-3 and TRBJ1-2; no firm D call. Germline values: CDR1 ENHRY, CDR2 SYGVKD. This CDR3 has 15 residues. In DNA form, the CDR3 reads TGTGCCAGCAGTGAAGCTGAGGAAGGGTCCTATGGCTACACCTTC. This encodes CASSEAEEGSYGYTF.

This clonotype showed up just a few times. This chain links TRBV11-1 with TRBJ1-5; the D is unclear. V lost 5 bases and J lost 0, with 11 bases in between. CDR1 is SGHAT, CDR2 FQDESV, per germline (reference sequence). The CDR3 loop spans 15 amino acids. The CDR3 region has the DNA TGTGCCAGCAGCCCCCGACTGGATAGCAATCAGCCCCAGCATTTT. Residues: CASSPRLDSNQPQHF.